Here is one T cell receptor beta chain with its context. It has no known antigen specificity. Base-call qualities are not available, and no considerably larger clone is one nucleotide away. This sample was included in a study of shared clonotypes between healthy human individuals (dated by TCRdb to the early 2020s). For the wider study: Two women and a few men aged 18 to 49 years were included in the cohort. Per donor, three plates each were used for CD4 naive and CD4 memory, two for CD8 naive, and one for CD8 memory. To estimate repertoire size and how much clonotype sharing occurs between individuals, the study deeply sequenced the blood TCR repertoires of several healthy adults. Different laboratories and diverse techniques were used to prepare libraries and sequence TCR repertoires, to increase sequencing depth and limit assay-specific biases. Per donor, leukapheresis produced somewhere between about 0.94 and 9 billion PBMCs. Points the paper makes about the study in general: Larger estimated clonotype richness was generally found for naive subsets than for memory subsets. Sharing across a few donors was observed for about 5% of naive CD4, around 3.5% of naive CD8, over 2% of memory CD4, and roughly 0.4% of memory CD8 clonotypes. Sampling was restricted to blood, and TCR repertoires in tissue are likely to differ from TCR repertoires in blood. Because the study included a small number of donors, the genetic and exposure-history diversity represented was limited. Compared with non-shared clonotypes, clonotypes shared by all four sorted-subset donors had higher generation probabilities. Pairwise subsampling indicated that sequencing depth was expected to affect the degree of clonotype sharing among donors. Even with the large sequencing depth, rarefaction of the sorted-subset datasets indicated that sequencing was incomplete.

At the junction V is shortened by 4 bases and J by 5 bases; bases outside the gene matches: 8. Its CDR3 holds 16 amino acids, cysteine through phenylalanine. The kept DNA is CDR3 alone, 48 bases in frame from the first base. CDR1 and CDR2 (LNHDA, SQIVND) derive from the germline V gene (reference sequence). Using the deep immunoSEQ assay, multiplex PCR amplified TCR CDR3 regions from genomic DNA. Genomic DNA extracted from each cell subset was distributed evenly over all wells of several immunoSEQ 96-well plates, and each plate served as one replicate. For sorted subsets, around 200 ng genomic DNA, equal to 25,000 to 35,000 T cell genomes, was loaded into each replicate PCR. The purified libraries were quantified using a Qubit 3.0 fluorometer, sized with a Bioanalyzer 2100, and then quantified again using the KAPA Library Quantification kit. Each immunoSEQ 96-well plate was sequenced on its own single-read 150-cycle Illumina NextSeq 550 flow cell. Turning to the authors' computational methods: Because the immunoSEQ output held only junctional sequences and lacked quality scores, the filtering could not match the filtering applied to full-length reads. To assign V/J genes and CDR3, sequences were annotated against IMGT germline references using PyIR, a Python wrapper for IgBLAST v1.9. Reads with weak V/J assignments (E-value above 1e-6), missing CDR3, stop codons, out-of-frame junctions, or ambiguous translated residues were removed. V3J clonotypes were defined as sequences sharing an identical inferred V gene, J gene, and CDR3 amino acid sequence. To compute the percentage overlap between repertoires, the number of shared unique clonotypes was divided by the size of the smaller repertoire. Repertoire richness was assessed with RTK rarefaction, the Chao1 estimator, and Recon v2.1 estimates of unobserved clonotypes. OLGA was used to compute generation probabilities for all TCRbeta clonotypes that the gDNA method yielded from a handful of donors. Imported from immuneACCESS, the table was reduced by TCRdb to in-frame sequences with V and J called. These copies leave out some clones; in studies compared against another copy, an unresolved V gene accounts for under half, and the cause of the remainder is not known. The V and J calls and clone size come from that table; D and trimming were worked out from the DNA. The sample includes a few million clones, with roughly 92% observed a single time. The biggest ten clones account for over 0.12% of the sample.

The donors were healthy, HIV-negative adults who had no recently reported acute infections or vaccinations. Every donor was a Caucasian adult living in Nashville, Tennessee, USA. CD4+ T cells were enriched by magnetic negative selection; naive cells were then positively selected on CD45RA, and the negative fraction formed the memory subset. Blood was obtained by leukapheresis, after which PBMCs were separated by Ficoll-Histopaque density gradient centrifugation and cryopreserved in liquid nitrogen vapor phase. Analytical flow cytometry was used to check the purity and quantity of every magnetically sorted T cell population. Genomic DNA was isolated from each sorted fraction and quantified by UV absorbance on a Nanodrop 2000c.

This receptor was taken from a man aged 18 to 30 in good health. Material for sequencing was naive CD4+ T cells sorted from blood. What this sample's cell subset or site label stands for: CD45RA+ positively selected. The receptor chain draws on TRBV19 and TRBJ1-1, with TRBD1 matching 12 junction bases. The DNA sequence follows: TGTGCCAGTAGTAGGTCGGGACAGGGGGCTTTTACTGAAGCTTTCTTT. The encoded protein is CASSRSGQGAFTEAFF. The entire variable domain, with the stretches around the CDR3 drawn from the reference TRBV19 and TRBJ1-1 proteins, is DGGITQSPKYLFRKEGQNVTLSCEQNLNHDAMYWYRQDPGQGLRLIYYSQIVNDFQKGDIAEGYSVSREKKESFPLTVTSAQKNPTAFYLCASSRSGQGAFTEAFFGQGTRLTVV.